The 23 T cell receptor beta chains listed next were all sequenced from one sample in a study of cytomegalovirus exposure and HLA in healthy donors. PCR involved 60 Vbeta and 13 Jbeta primers. The repertoire was sequenced with immunoSEQ multiplex PCR; TCRdb's copy has only in-frame clones and lacks some. The top ten clones hold about 1.8% of a sample with 100,000 to 150,000 clones, over 70% of them seen once. Sequenced material: PBMCs. These receptors were taken from a woman aged 40 to 50 in good health and CMV-seronegative.

The V gene is TRBV19, the J gene TRBJ1-6; 9 bases match TRBD1. Germline trimming cut 5 bases from V and 5 bases from J; bases unmatched to any gene: 1. Germline lookup yields CDR1 LNHDA and CDR2 SQIVND (reference sequence). The CDR3 has 14 amino acids. The CDR3 coding sequence is TGTGCCAGTAGTGGACAGGGGAATAATTCACCCCTCCACTTT. Protein sequence: CASSGQGNNSPLHF.

The chain has TRBV28 and TRBJ1-2; 7 bases align to TRBD1. The V segment lost 2 bases and the J segment 8 bases; nucleotides outside the gene matches: 14. The CDR3 extends over 16 amino acids. Germline V gene lookup returns CDR1 MDHEN and CDR2 SYDVKM. As DNA, the CDR3 is TGTGCCAGCAGTTTAAGTTGGGACAGCACCTATGGGGGCTACACCTTC. Protein sequence: CASSLSWDSTYGGYTF.

V gene TRBV28 combines with J gene TRBJ1-4; 9 bases agree with TRBD1. Germline CDR1 and CDR2: MDHEN and SYDVKM. This CDR3 has 13 amino acids. J gave up 8 bases and V 8 bases, and 6 bases lay outside the gene matches. CDR3 sequence (DNA): TGTGCCAGCCGAACAGGGGGCAACGAAAAACTGTTTTTT. Protein: CASRTGGNEKLFF.

This chain links TRBV28 with TRBJ2-4, with TRBD1 as a possible D gene (5 bases). The CDR3 runs 16 residues. CDR1 MDHEN and CDR2 SYDVKM come from the germline V gene. V lost 5 bases, J lost 1 base, and 15 bases lay in between. The DNA of the CDR3 is TGTGCCAGCAGTCTAACGGACACCCGGGCCAAAAACATTCAGTACTTC. It yields the protein CASSLTDTRAKNIQYF.

The gene calls are TRBV5-1 and TRBJ1-2; D is unresolved. Germline CDR1 SGHRS, CDR2 YFSETQ. The V end lost 6 bases, the J end lost 3 bases, and 9 bases lay between the germline ends. The CDR3 is 12 residues long. CDR3 nucleotides: TGCGCCAGCAAGGAGGGTGACTATGGCTACACCTTC. Translated: CASKEGDYGYTF. The whole variable domain, filled in from reference TRBV5-1 and TRBJ1-2, reads KAGVTQTPRYLIKTRGQQVTLSCSPISGHRSVSWYQQTPGQGLQFLFEYFSETQRNKGNFPGRFSGRQFSNSRSEMNVSTLELGDSALYLCASKEGDYGYTFGSGTRLTVV.

The chain joins TRBV19 to TRBJ2-5; 8 bases fit TRBD2. With 4 bases clipped from V and 5 bases from J, the junction kept 3 bases outside the gene matches. The CDR3 extends over 13 amino acids. Germline CDR1 reads LNHDA; CDR2 reads SQIVND (reference sequence). CDR3 in DNA: TGTGCCAGTAGTAGACGGGAGGGGGAGACCCAGTACTTC. Translated, it gives CASSRREGETQYF. The variable domain in full, completed from reference TRBV19 and TRBJ2-5, reads DGGITQSPKYLFRKEGQNVTLSCEQNLNHDAMYWYRQDPGQGLRLIYYSQIVNDFQKGDIAEGYSVSREKKESFPLTVTSAQKNPTAFYLCASSRREGETQYFGPGTRLLVL.

V and J are TRBV27 and TRBJ2-5; 8 bases map to TRBD2. Germline CDR1 MNHEY, CDR2 SMNVEV (reference sequence). V was clipped by 2 bases and J by 4 bases; unmatched bases: 6. The CDR3 is 15 residues long. The CDR3 DNA follows: TGTGCCAGCAGTTTAAGCGGGAGTTATGGAGAGACCCAGTACTTC. Encoded protein: CASSLSGSYGETQYF.

This clone was counted between two and nine times. This chain links TRBV7-9 with TRBJ2-3; D is undetermined. This CDR3 spans 14 amino acids. Germline CDR1 reads SEHNR; CDR2 reads FQNEAQ (reference sequence). Deletions cut 1 base from V and 2 bases from J, with 7 bases between. This CDR3 reads CASSLGVNTDTQYF. CDR3 in DNA: TGTGCCAGCAGCTTAGGAGTTAACACAGATACGCAGTATTTT. Full variable domain (remainder filled in from reference TRBV7-9 and TRBJ2-3): DTGVSQNPRHKITKRGQNVTFRCDPISEHNRLYWYRQTLGQGPEFLTYFQNEAQLEKSRLLSDRFSAERPKGSFSTLEIQRTEQGDSAMYLCASSLGVNTDTQYFGPGTRLTVL.

V gene TRBV28 combines with J gene TRBJ2-5; 7 nucleotides align to TRBD1. There are 15 residues in the CDR3. From germline, CDR1 is MDHEN and CDR2 SYDVKM. V lost 6 bases to trimming and J lost 4 bases; unmatched junction nucleotides: 11. The CDR3: CASRTRQGFSETQYF. Here the CDR3 DNA reads TGTGCCAGCAGAACCCGACAGGGATTTTCAGAGACCCAGTACTTC.

The V call is TRBV7-3, the J call TRBJ1-1; the D gene is possibly TRBD1 (6 bases). CDR1 is SGHTA, CDR2 FQGTGA, per germline. There are 12 residues in the CDR3. Trimming took off 5 bases at V and 8 bases at J, with 12 bases between the two ends. DNA for the CDR3: TGTGCCAGCAGCCCGCCGGGGACAGAAGCTTTCTTT. It yields the protein CASSPPGTEAFF.

The gene calls are TRBV7-9 and TRBJ2-7; D perhaps matches TRBD1 (6 bases). The germline CDR1 and CDR2 sequences are SEHNR and FQNEAQ (reference sequence). Trimming cost V 7 bases and J 2 bases, with 15 bases left between them. This CDR3 contains 14 residues. This CDR3 reads CASNPSGQPYEQYF. The CDR3 coding sequence is TGTGCCAGCAATCCCTCCGGACAGCCCTACGAGCAGTACTTC.

The CDR3 is CASSPRTGGHTEAFF. CDR3 nucleotides: TGTGCCAGCAGCCCCAGGACAGGGGGCCACACTGAAGCTTTCTTT. This chain connects TRBV7-9 to TRBJ1-1; 11 bases fit TRBD1. Germline values: CDR1 SEHNR, CDR2 FQNEAQ (reference sequence). The CDR3 runs 15 residues. The trim removed 5 bases at V and 3 bases at J, leaving 5 bases unmatched.

The chain recombines TRBV2 with TRBJ1-2; the match to TRBD1 covers 9 bases. CDR3 size: 15 residues. Trimming took 3 bases from V and 6 from J; bases not matched to a gene: 8. Looked up from germline, CDR1 is SNHLY and CDR2 is FYNNEI. The CDR3 spells CASSEATGGGNGYTF. CDR3 DNA sequence: TGTGCCAGCAGTGAGGCGACAGGGGGAGGGAATGGCTACACCTTC.

This chain joins TRBV6-5 and TRBJ2-7; TRBD2 agrees at 7 bases. This CDR3 is 13 amino acids long. CDR1 is MNHEY, CDR2 SVGAGI, per germline. V dropped 5 bases and J dropped 0; count of bases not matched to a gene: 1. The CDR3 DNA sequence: TGTGCCAGCAGTACTAGCGACTCCTACGAGCAGTACTTC. Translated, it gives CASSTSDSYEQYF.

The chain couples TRBV6-1 to TRBJ1-2; 7 bases align to TRBD1. The CDR3 extends over 14 amino acids. Germline CDR1 is MNHNS and CDR2 is SASEGT. Losses at the gene ends were 5 bases for V and 3 bases for J; bases not matched to a gene: 6. CDR3 protein: CASSSGQGDYGYTF. CDR3 nucleotides: TGTGCCAGCAGTTCGGGTCAGGGGGACTATGGCTACACCTTC.

A note on this clone: One junction end does not reproduce the germline sequence, and a read error may be involved. This sequence joins TRBV6-1 and TRBJ1-1; a possible D gene is TRBD1 (6 bases). CDR3 length: 15 amino acids. Germline V gene lookup returns CDR1 MNHNS and CDR2 SASEGT. The CDR3 loop reads CASSDQGRLKTEAFF. The CDR3 DNA sequence: TGTGCCAGCAGTGACCAGGGGCGCTTGAAGACTGAAGCTTTCTTT.

CDR3 DNA sequence: TGTGCCAGCAGCGCAGGGACAGCCCTCAATCAGCCCCAGCATTTT. Translated: CASSAGTALNQPQHF. The chain recombines TRBV9 with TRBJ1-5, with TRBD1 matching over 7 bases. The CDR3 extends over 15 amino acids. V was clipped by 3 bases and J by 3 bases; unmatched bases: 6. CDR1 and CDR2 from the germline V gene are SGDLS and YYNGEE.

V usage is TRBV7-7 and J usage is TRBJ2-7; 11 nucleotides line up with TRBD2. CDR1 and CDR2 from the germline V gene are SSHAT and FNYEAQ (reference sequence). J gave up 2 bases and V 2 bases, and 2 bases lay outside the gene matches. There are 15 residues in the CDR3. CDR3 residues: CASSLRLAGPYEQYF. CDR3 coding DNA: TGTGCCAGCAGCTTACGACTAGCGGGACCCTACGAGCAGTACTTC.

The V call is TRBV10-3, the J call TRBJ1-4; D is unclear. Germline loops: CDR1 ENHRY, CDR2 SYGVKD. CDR3 length: 14 amino acids. Trimming left V 0 bases short and J 4 bases short, with 6 bases between. The chain's CDR3 is CAISESNSNEKLFF. In nucleotides, the CDR3 is TGTGCCATCAGTGAGTCGAACAGTAATGAAAAACTGTTTTTT.

The chain links TRBV11-3 to TRBJ2-2; unclear D gene. The CDR3 runs 13 residues. CDR1 is SGHNT, CDR2 YENEEA, per germline. Between the trimmed V and J ends, which lost 5 bases and 2 bases, there was a span of 6 bases. This CDR3 is CASSGDNTGELFF. For the CDR3, the DNA is TGTGCCAGCAGCGGAGATAACACCGGGGAGCTGTTTTTT.

V and J are TRBV29-1 and TRBJ2-1, with TRBD2 matching 8 bases. The CDR3 totals 14 residues. Germline trimming cut 2 bases from V and 4 bases from J; bases unmatched to any gene: 4. Germline CDR1 SQVTM, CDR2 ANQGSEA. This CDR3 is CSVETGGGYNEQFF. The DNA for the CDR3 is TGCAGCGTTGAAACCGGGGGGGGATACAATGAGCAGTTCTTC.

This clone is a singleton in its sample. This rearrangement joins TRBV5-5 to TRBJ1-1, with a possible D match to TRBD1 (5 bases). The germline CDR1 and CDR2 sequences are SGHKS and YYEKEE (reference sequence). Trimming removed 4 bases at V and 5 bases at J, with 9 bases between. The CDR3 has 12 residues. CDR3 nucleotides: TGTGCCAGCAGCCGCGGGGGAACTGAAGCTTTCTTT. This codes for CASSRGGTEAFF.

V gene TRBV7-2 combines with J gene TRBJ2-5; unclear D gene. The germline CDR1 and CDR2 sequences are SGHTA and FQGNSA. The CDR3 is made up of 13 amino acids. V was pared by 4 bases and J by 7 bases, with 13 bases between. In DNA form, the CDR3 reads TGTGCCAGCAGCTCACGTGTATTGCGGACCCAGTACTTC. Translation: CASSSRVLRTQYF.